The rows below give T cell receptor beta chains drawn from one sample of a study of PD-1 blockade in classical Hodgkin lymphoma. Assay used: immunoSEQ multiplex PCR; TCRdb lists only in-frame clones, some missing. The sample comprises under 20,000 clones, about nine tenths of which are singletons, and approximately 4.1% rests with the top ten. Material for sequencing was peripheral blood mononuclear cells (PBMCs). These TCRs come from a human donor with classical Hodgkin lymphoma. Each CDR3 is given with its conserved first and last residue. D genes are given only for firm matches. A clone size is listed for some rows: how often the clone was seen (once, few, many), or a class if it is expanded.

TGTGCCAGCAGCTCAACTTTCAACAGGGAGGGGCAGTTCTTC	CASSSTFNREGQFF	.	TRBJ2-1	TRBV11-2	.
TGTGCCAGCAGCTCAAGGGCCGGATACGAGCAGTACTTC	CASSSRAGYEQYF	.	TRBJ2-7	TRBV7-9	.
TGTGCCAGCAGCCCCGCCGGCAGGTATAGCAATCAGCCCCAGCATTTT	CASSPAGRYSNQPQHF	.	TRBJ1-5	TRBV7-8	once
TGTGCCAGTAGTCCCTGGACAGGCTCCTACGAGCAGTACTTC	CASSPWTGSYEQYF	TRBD1	TRBJ2-7	TRBV19	.
TGTGCCAGCAGCTTGGATATTTCGACAGGCAACACCGGGGAGCTGTTTTTT	CASSLDISTGNTGELFF	.	TRBJ2-2	TRBV5-5	few
TGTGCCAGCAGTTACTCGGGGGGAAGGAATGGCTACACCTTC	CASSYSGGRNGYTF	.	TRBJ1-2	TRBV6-5	.
TGTGCCAGCAGTTACGGGATAGGGAACTATGGCTACACCTTC	CASSYGIGNYGYTF	.	TRBJ1-2	TRBV6-5	.
TGTGCCAGCAGCTCGAAATCGGGGGGGATAAGCTCCTACGAGCAGTACTTC	CASSSKSGGISSYEQYF	TRBD2	TRBJ2-7	TRBV7-8	.
TGCAGCGGCGGACAGGCATCGGGGGAGCTGTTTTTT	CSGGQASGELFF	TRBD1	TRBJ2-2	TRBV29-1	few
TGTGCCAGCAGCTTAACCTTGGTCCCCTACGAGCAGTACTTC	CASSLTLVPYEQYF	.	TRBJ2-7	TRBV7-2	.
TGTGCCAGCAGCTTAATGACCGGGGAGCTGTTTTTT	CASSLMTGELFF	.	TRBJ2-2	TRBV7-3	.
TGCGCCAGCAGCGTTAACACCGGGGAGCTGTTTTTT	CASSVNTGELFF	.	TRBJ2-2	TRBV5-1	.
TGTGCCAGCAGCAAGGAGCGCCAGAGCTACACCTTC	CASSKERQSYTF	.	TRBJ1-2	TRBV5-4	.
TGTGCCTGGAGTGCCGTGGGGGGTGGCGGGAGGGCCGCTTACGAGCAGTACTTC	CAWSAVGGGGRAAYEQYF	TRBD2	TRBJ2-7	TRBV30	once
TGCGCCAGCAGAAGCGGGACAGGGTCCGCGGAGACCCAGTACTTC	CASRSGTGSAETQYF	TRBD1	TRBJ2-5	TRBV5-1	.
TGCGCCAGCAGCCAAGATGGGACTAGCGGGAGGCCGGATACGCAGTATTTT	CASSQDGTSGRPDTQYF	TRBD2	TRBJ2-3	TRBV4-1	.
TGTGCCAGCAGGACGACAGAGAATGGAAACACCATATATTTT	CASRTTENGNTIYF	.	TRBJ1-3	TRBV5-4	.
TGCGCCAGCAGTGAGTTTGAGGCAGGGATCACTCCCCAGCATTTT	CASSEFEAGITPQHF	.	TRBJ1-5	TRBV10-1	.
TGTGCCAGCCCTTTTGACCGAAACTTCTACGAGCAGTACTTC	CASPFDRNFYEQYF	.	TRBJ2-7	TRBV21-1	.
TGTGCCAGTAGCAAGACAGGGGGCGGCAATCAGCCCCAGCATTTT	CASSKTGGGNQPQHF	TRBD1	TRBJ1-5	TRBV19	.
TGCGCCAGCAGCCCGGGACTCCAAACGACTGGGAAGCTGTTTTTT	CASSPGLQTTGKLFF	.	TRBJ2-2	TRBV10-1	.
TGTGCCAGTAAGACAGGGACGGGGGTCGGGGCCAACGTCCTGACTTTC	CASKTGTGVGANVLTF	.	TRBJ2-6	TRBV19	.